One sample yielded the 32 T cell receptor beta chains listed below, sequenced in a study of blood T cell repertoires in COVID-19. TCRdb keeps only in-frame clones here, not all; method: immunoSEQ multiplex PCR. This sample has tens of thousands of clones, with around 84% found just once. Sequencing was carried out using peripheral blood. These receptors were obtained from a man aged 45-60 years with acute or convalescent COVID-19.

The chain uses TRBV2 and TRBJ1-5, with 7 bases lining up with TRBD1. Germline values: CDR1 SNHLY, CDR2 FYNNEI. V lost 4 bases, J lost 4 bases, and 4 bases stayed unmatched. The CDR3 spans 14 residues. CDR3 residues: CASSGLQGNQPQHF. CDR3 sequence (DNA): TGTGCCAGCAGTGGTTTACAGGGGAATCAGCCCCAGCATTTT. Full variable domain (outside the CDR3, taken from reference TRBV2 and TRBJ1-5): EPEVTQTPSHQVTQMGQEVILRCVPISNHLYFYWYRQILGQKVEFLVSFYNNEISEKSEIFDDQFSVERPDGSNFTLKIRSTKLEDSAMYFCASSGLQGNQPQHFGDGTRLSIL.

J is TRBJ2-1 and V is TRBV5-1, with D uncertain. Germline-derived CDR1 and CDR2 are SGHRS and YFSETQ. Trimming took off 0 bases at V and 6 bases at J, with 13 bases between the two ends. The CDR3 runs to 15 residues. The CDR3 coding sequence is TGCGCCAGCAGCTTGGCGAGCGCCACCTCCAATGAGCAGTTCTTC. It translates to CASSLASATSNEQFF.

The rearrangement links TRBV19 to TRBJ1-5; no definite D call. There are 14 residues in the CDR3. The ends were cut back, 4 bases at V and 7 bases at J, with 14 bases in the middle. Germline V CDR1 and CDR2: LNHDA, SQIVND (reference sequence). The CDR3 bases are TGTGCCAGTAGTAAAGAGGGAGGTGGGCAGCCCCAGCATTTT. It yields the protein CASSKEGGGQPQHF. Full variable domain (missing parts from reference TRBV19 and TRBJ1-5): DGGITQSPKYLFRKEGQNVTLSCEQNLNHDAMYWYRQDPGQGLRLIYYSQIVNDFQKGDIAEGYSVSREKKESFPLTVTSAQKNPTAFYLCASSKEGGGQPQHFGDGTRLSIL.

The chain carries TRBV5-8 and TRBJ1-2; D gene uncertain. The V gene's germline CDR1 is SGHTS and CDR2 YDEGEE. The CDR3 runs 14 residues. V lost 0 bases and J lost 0, with 6 bases in between. Here the CDR3 DNA reads TGTGCCAGCAGCTTGGTGCAGACTAACTATGGCTACACCTTC. This translates into CASSLVQTNYGYTF. Together with reference TRBV5-8 and TRBJ1-2, the CDR3 gives the full variable domain: EAGVTQSPTHLIKTRGQQATLRCSPISGHTSVYWYQQALGLGLQFLLWYDEGEERNRGNFPPRFSGRQFPNYSSELNVNALELEDSALYLCASSLVQTNYGYTFGSGTRLTVV.

This clone was seen only a few times. The V gene is TRBV27, the J gene TRBJ1-5, with 8 bases matching TRBD1. The V gene's germline CDR1 is MNHEY and CDR2 SMNVEV (reference sequence). The trim removed 6 bases at V and 3 bases at J, leaving 16 bases unmatched. This CDR3 is 18 amino acids long. CDR3 protein: CASRTGTGSSNYNQPQHF. DNA of the CDR3: TGTGCCAGCAGAACCGGGACAGGATCCTCGAATTACAATCAGCCCCAGCATTTT.

The rearrangement joins TRBV29-1 to TRBJ2-5; D perhaps matches TRBD1 (6 bases). With 4 bases removed from V and 2 bases from J, the gap between germline ends came to 20 bases. The CDR3 totals 16 residues. Germline CDR1 and CDR2: SQVTM and ANQGSEA. The CDR3 is CSVVSPWGQRQETQYF. The CDR3 DNA reads TGCAGCGTTGTAAGCCCTTGGGGACAAAGACAAGAGACCCAGTACTTC.

The chain has TRBV5-1 and TRBJ2-3; maybe TRBD2 (6 bases). The CDR3 is 15 residues long. Germline V gene sequence: CDR1 SGHRS, CDR2 YFSETQ. Between the trimmed V and J ends, which lost 0 bases and 1 base, there was a span of 9 bases. Written as DNA, the CDR3 is TGCGCCAGCAGCTTGGCGGGAGCCGGCACAGATACGCAGTATTTT. The encoded protein is CASSLAGAGTDTQYF.

This clone came up once. The V gene is TRBV2, the J gene TRBJ2-1; TRBD2 aligns across 7 bases. Per the germline V gene, CDR1 is SNHLY and CDR2 is FYNNEI. Losses at the gene ends were 7 bases for V and 6 bases for J; bases not matched to a gene: 12. The CDR3 covers 15 residues. In nucleotides, the CDR3 is TGTGCCAGCACTCTAGGAGGGACTAACAGCAATGAGCAGTTCTTC. Residues: CASTLGGTNSNEQFF.

The gene calls are TRBV7-3 and TRBJ1-2, with 7 bases identical to TRBD1. With 3 bases clipped from V and 6 bases from J, the junction kept 4 bases outside the gene matches. CDR3 length: 13 amino acids. Germline loops: CDR1 SGHTA, CDR2 FQGTGA. CDR3 in DNA: TGTGCCAGCAGCTTGAAAGGGGGCGATGGCTACACCTTC. This sequence encodes CASSLKGGDGYTF.

This chain links TRBV7-8 with TRBJ1-3, with D tentatively TRBD1 (5 bases). Germline loops: CDR1 SGHVS, CDR2 FQNEAQ. V was shortened by 4 bases and J by 0 bases, with 16 bases between the two germline ends. The CDR3 covers 17 residues. CDR3 sequence: CASSSYSTAPSGNTIYF. The DNA for the CDR3 is TGTGCCAGCAGCTCGTACTCGACAGCCCCCTCTGGAAACACCATATATTTT.

The chain carries TRBV5-8 and TRBJ2-7; D unclear. V gave up 7 bases and J gave up 2 bases, with 16 bases separating them. The CDR3 is 14 residues long. Germline values: CDR1 SGHTS, CDR2 YDEGEE. CDR3 coding DNA: TGTGCCAGCGGGCAGCTTATAATCCCCTACGAGCAGTACTTC. It codes for CASGQLIIPYEQYF.

The gene calls are TRBV11-3 and TRBJ1-3; TRBD1 might be the D (5 bases). The CDR3 is 16 amino acids. Trimming left V 0 bases short and J 1 base short, with 10 bases between. Germline loops: CDR1 SGHNT, CDR2 YENEEA. This chain's CDR3 is CASSLESSGSGNTIYF. The CDR3, as DNA: TGTGCCAGCAGCTTAGAGTCGTCAGGGTCTGGAAACACCATATATTTT.

The V and J genes are TRBV10-3 and TRBJ2-7; tentative D call: TRBD1 (7 bases). Trimming cost V 6 bases and J 6 bases, with 12 bases left between them. Germline CDR1 reads ENHRY; CDR2 reads SYGVKD. The CDR3 is 12 residues long. The CDR3: CAIRDQGGEQYF. CDR3 in DNA: TGTGCCATCAGAGACCAGGGGGGCGAGCAGTACTTC.

V usage is TRBV2 and J usage is TRBJ1-1, with D possibly matching TRBD1 (6 bases). CDR1 is SNHLY, CDR2 FYNNEI, per germline. V lost 4 bases and J lost 5, with 17 bases in between. CDR3 length equals 15 residues. The CDR3 sequence: CASSAMGAEGTEAFF. Written as DNA, the CDR3 is TGTGCCAGCAGTGCCATGGGGGCCGAGGGGACTGAAGCTTTCTTT.

This chain links TRBV7-2 with TRBJ1-5; no definite D call. The CDR3 loop spans 13 amino acids. CDR1 and CDR2 (germline): SGHTA, FQGNSA. V shed 2 bases and J shed 11 bases, with 13 bases lying between them. In nucleotides, the CDR3 is TGTGCCAGCAGCTTATTCCCAGAATCAGCCCAGCATTTT. Translated, it gives CASSLFPESAQHF.

The chain recombines TRBV24-1 with TRBJ2-3; TRBD2 agrees at 15 bases. The J segment lost 2 bases and the V segment lost 3 bases, leaving 2 bases of the junction unmatched. Germline V CDR1 and CDR2: KGHDR, SFDVKD. The CDR3 is 17 residues long. The DNA of the CDR3 is TGTGCCACCAGTGATCGGACTAGCGGGAGGGACACAGATACGCAGTATTTT. Its protein is CATSDRTSGRDTDTQYF.

This chain links TRBV3-1 (or the pseudogene TRBV3-2) with TRBJ2-7; TRBD1 agrees at 7 bases. This CDR3 comprises 15 residues. Germline V gene lookup returns CDR1 LGHDT and CDR2 YNNKEL (reference sequence). With 1 base clipped from V and 1 base from J, the junction kept 4 bases outside the gene matches. CDR3 region: CASSQGWDSSYEQYF. As DNA, the CDR3 is TGTGCCAGCAGCCAAGGGTGGGACAGTTCCTACGAGCAGTACTTC.

For the CDR3, the DNA is TGTGCCAGCAGCCCGGACAGGGGGACAGGGGCCAACGTCCTGACTTTC. Translation gives CASSPDRGTGANVLTF. The chain joins TRBV7-3 to TRBJ2-6; 10 bases agree with TRBD1. This CDR3 comprises 16 residues. Germline values: CDR1 SGHTA, CDR2 FQGTGA. V lost 5 bases and J lost 4; bases outside the gene matches: 5.

This clone was counted a single time. V is TRBV6-5 and J is TRBJ2-7, with TRBD2 as a possible D gene (7 bases). The ends were cut back, 0 bases at V and 6 bases at J, with 18 bases in the middle. Germline lookup yields CDR1 MNHEY and CDR2 SVGAGI. There are 16 residues in the CDR3. CDR3 bases: TGTGCCAGCAGTTACTCAGGGGGGCGCCGCGGGAGCGAGCAGTACTTC. Amino acids: CASSYSGGRRGSEQYF.

The V call is TRBV6-6, the J call TRBJ1-2; 7 nucleotides align to TRBD1. The trim removed 6 bases at V and 4 bases at J, leaving 5 bases unmatched. The CDR3 is 13 amino acids. Germline V gene data show CDR1 as MNHNY and CDR2 as SVGAGI (reference sequence). The CDR3 bases are TGTGCCAGCAGCTCCGGACAGGTCTATGGCTACACCTTC. This gives the protein CASSSGQVYGYTF.

The rearrangement joins TRBV6-6 to TRBJ1-2, with 8 bases that match TRBD1. The CDR3 is 14 residues long. Germline CDR1 and CDR2: MNHNY and SVGAGI (reference sequence). V dropped 6 bases and J dropped 8; count of bases not matched to a gene: 11. The CDR3 region is CASRIIGQGDGYTF. CDR3 in DNA: TGTGCCAGCAGGATTATAGGACAGGGCGACGGCTACACCTTC.

This rearrangement joins TRBV18 to TRBJ1-2, with 9 positions matching TRBD1. CDR3 length equals 16 residues. Germline assignment: CDR1 KGHSH and CDR2 LQKENI. V lost 3 bases, J lost 2 bases, and 7 bases stayed unmatched. The CDR3 spells CASSPRTGVDNYGYTF. The CDR3 DNA is TGTGCCAGCTCACCCCGGACAGGGGTCGACAACTATGGCTACACCTTC.

V is TRBV5-1 and J is TRBJ2-3; D may be TRBD2 (6 bases). V dropped 4 bases and J dropped 7 bases, with 19 bases sitting between them. This CDR3 has 15 amino acids. Germline V CDR1 and CDR2: SGHRS, YFSETQ. CDR3 sequence reads: CASSEGSVRGNTQYF. As DNA, the CDR3 is TGCGCCAGCAGCGAAGGGTCAGTCCGGGGGAATACGCAGTATTTT.

V and J are TRBV14 and TRBJ1-1; D is undetermined. The CDR3 spans 13 residues. Trimming took off 6 bases at V and 5 bases at J, with 13 bases between the two ends. The germline V gene encodes CDR1 SGHDN and CDR2 FVKESK. CDR3 in amino acids: CASRGWEGTEAFF. CDR3 coding DNA: TGTGCCAGCAGAGGTTGGGAGGGAACTGAAGCTTTCTTT. Based on the CDR3 plus reference TRBV14 and TRBJ1-1, the full variable domain is EAGVTQFPSHSVIEKGQTVTLRCDPISGHDNLYWYRRVMGKEIKFLLHFVKESKQDESGMPNNRFLAERTGGTYSTLKVQPAELEDSGVYFCASRGWEGTEAFFGQGTRLTVV.

The chain has TRBV9 and TRBJ2-7; 14 positions agree with TRBD2. J gave up 7 bases and V 4 bases, and 7 bases lay outside the gene matches. This CDR3 comprises 15 residues. Germline loops: CDR1 SGDLS, CDR2 YYNGEE. The CDR3 spells CASSSRTSGRNEQYF. The DNA for the CDR3 is TGTGCCAGCAGCTCTCGGACTAGCGGGAGGAATGAGCAGTACTTC.

In its sample, this clone was seen a few times. The chain employs TRBV11-2 and TRBJ1-2; D gene ambiguous. Trimming left V 3 bases short and J 8 bases short, with 10 bases between. CDR3 size: 12 residues. Per germline, CDR1 SGHAT and CDR2 FQNNGV. The CDR3, as DNA: TGTGCCAGCAGCTTCGGTCAGGAAGGCTACACCTTC. Translated, it gives CASSFGQEGYTF.

The chain employs TRBV5-6 and TRBJ2-7; 7 positions match TRBD1. Germline assignment: CDR1 SGHDT and CDR2 YYEEEE. After removal of 6 bases from V and 0 bases from J, the junction contained 9 bases not matched to a gene. This CDR3 region has 15 residues. DNA for the CDR3: TGTGCCAGCATCCAAATCCGGGACAGCTCCTACGAGCAGTACTTC. Amino acids: CASIQIRDSSYEQYF.

The genes are TRBV4-1 and TRBJ1-3; D is perhaps TRBD1 (5 bases). Trimming removed 2 bases from V and 1 base from J, with 12 bases in between. Germline V CDR1 and CDR2: MGHRA, YSYEKL. This CDR3 is built from 16 residues. For the CDR3, the DNA is TGCGCCAGCAGCCAATGGGGGGTGTATTCTGGAAACACCATATATTTT. This translates into CASSQWGVYSGNTIYF.

The CDR3 DNA follows: TGTGCTAGACTTCTAATAGCGGGAGGGCGCAGCAATGAGCAGTTCTTC. Protein product: CARLLIAGGRSNEQFF. This rearrangement joins TRBV12-5 to TRBJ2-1; 11 bases agree with TRBD2. V trimming: 9 bases; J trimming: 6 bases; junction bases outside the gene matches: 13. CDR1 and CDR2 from the germline V gene are LGHNT and FRNRAP. This CDR3 has 16 amino acids.

This clone was seen a few times. The genes are TRBV6-5 and TRBJ2-7, with D uncertain. CDR3 length: 14 residues. Germline V gives CDR1 MNHEY, CDR2 SVGAGI. Trimming took off 2 bases at V and 6 bases at J, with 14 bases between the two ends. The DNA for the CDR3 is TGTGCCAGCAGTTACGAGCAACCCGATTCCGAGCAGTACTTC. Its translation is CASSYEQPDSEQYF.

The chain combines TRBV27 with TRBJ1-1; D is unresolved. The germline gives CDR1 MNHEY, CDR2 SMNVEV (reference sequence). The CDR3 contains 14 residues. Trimming stripped 7 bases from V and 1 base from J, with 13 bases between. The CDR3 DNA reads as TGTGCCAGCACCCCGAGAGGAGCGAACACTGAAGCTTTCTTT. Residues: CASTPRGANTEAFF.

The chain links TRBV11-3 to TRBJ2-1; 8 bases agree with TRBD2. Trimming cost V 0 bases and J 2 bases; bases outside gene matches: 3. The CDR3 extends over 16 amino acids. CDR1 SGHNT and CDR2 YENEEA come from the germline V gene. CDR3: CASSLDSGTPYNEQFF. The CDR3 coding sequence is TGTGCCAGCAGCTTAGATAGCGGGACCCCCTACAATGAGCAGTTCTTC.